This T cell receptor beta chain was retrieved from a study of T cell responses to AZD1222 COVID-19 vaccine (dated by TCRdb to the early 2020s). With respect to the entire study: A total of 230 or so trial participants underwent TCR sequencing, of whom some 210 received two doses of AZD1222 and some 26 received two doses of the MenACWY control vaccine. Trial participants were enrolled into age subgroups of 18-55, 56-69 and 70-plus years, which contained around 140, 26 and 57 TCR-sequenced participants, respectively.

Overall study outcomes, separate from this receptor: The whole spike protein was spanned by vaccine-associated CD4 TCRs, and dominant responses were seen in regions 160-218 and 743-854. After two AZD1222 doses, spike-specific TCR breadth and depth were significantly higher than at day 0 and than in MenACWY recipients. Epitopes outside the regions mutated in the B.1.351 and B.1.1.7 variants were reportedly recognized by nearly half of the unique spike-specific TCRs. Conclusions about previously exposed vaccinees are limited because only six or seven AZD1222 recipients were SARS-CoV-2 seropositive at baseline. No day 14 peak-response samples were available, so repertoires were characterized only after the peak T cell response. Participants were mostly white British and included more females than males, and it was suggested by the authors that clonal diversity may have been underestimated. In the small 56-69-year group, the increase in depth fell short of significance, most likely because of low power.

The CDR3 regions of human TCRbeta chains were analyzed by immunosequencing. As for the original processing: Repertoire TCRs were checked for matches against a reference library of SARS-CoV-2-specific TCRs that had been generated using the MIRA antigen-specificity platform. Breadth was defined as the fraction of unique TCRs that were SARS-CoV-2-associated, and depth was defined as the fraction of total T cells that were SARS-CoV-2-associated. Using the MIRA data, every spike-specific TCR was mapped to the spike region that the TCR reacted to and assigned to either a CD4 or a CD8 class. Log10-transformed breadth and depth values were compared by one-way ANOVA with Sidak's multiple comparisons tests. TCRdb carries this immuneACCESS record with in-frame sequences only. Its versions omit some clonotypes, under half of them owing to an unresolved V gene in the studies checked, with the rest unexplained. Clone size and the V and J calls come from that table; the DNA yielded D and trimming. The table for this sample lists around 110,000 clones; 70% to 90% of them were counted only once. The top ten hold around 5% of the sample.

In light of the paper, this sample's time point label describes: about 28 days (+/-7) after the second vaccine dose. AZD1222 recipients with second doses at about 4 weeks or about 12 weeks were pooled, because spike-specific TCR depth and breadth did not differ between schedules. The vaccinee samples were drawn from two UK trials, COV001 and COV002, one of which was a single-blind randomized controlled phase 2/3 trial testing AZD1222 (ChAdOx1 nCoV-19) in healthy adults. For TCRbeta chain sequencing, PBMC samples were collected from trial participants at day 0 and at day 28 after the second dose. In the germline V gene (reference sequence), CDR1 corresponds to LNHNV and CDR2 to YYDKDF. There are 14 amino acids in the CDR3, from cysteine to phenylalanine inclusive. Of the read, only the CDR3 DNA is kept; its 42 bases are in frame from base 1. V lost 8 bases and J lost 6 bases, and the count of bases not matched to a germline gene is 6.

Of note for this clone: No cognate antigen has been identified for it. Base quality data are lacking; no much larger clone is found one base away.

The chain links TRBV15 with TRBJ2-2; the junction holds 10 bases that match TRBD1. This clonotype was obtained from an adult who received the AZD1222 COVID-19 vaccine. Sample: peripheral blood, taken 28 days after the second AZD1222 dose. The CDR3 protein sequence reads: CATGRDRGSGELFF. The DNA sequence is TGTGCCACCGGCCGGGACAGGGGATCCGGGGAGCTGTTTTTT.